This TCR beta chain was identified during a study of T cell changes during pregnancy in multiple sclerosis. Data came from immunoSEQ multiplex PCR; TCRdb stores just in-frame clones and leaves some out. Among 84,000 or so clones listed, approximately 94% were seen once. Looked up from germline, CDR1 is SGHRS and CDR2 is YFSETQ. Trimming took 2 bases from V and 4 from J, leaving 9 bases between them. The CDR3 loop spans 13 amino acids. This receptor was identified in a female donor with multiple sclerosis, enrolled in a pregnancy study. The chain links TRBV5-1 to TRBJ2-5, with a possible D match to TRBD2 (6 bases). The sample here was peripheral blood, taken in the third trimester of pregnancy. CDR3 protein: CASSLGAGETQYF. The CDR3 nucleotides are TGCGCCAGCAGCTTAGGAGCGGGAGAGACCCAGTACTTC.